Here is one T cell receptor (beta chain) with its context. Its antigen is still unknown. This sample was included in a study of siplizumab effects on memory and regulatory T cells. Whole-study results and caveats: No more than a minor fraction of alloreactive clones could be traced back to unstimulated subsets. The study found naive T cells seemingly more diverse than memory cells and seemingly major alloresponse contributors.

Germline CDR1 and CDR2: SEHNR and FQNEAQ (reference sequence). The CDR3 spans 14 residues. The V end lost 1 base, the J end lost 4 bases, and 9 bases lay between the germline ends. Clones were read by immunoSEQ multiplex PCR, and TCRdb kept only the in-frame ones, dropping some. The table has some 70,000 clones, over 70% seen once. Material for sequencing was Tregs sorted from blood. This chain uses TRBV7-9 with TRBJ2-3; no reliable D call. The sequence was obtained from a human donor in good health. CDR3 sequence: CASSLESTADTQYF. CDR3 DNA: TGTGCCAGCAGCTTAGAGTCTACGGCAGATACGCAGTATTTT.